This paragraph covers one T cell receptor (beta chain) sequence. Its antigen is not identified. The source of the sample is a study of CD8 T cells in Susac syndrome. RNA, at 0.5 to 1 ug, was reverse transcribed with random hexamers. TCRdb recomputed calls from the immunoSEQ multiplex PCR reads with MiXCR, one row per CDR3 protein. The sample shows about 290,000 distinct CDR3 sequences, approximately 85% of them seen only once. TCR beta sequences were obtained from blood CD8+ and CD4+ T cells. The multiple sclerosis control group comprised treatment-naive patients with stable or active relapsing-remitting disease. Study results and limitations: It was acknowledged in the study that the number of individuals who were included in its TCR sequencing and HLA analysis was relatively small.

What was sequenced was CD8+ T cells from PBMCs. The receptor's source is a human donor with multiple sclerosis.

CDR3 protein: CASSSTVGTSGSSYNEQFF. Here the CDR3 DNA reads TGTGCCAGCAGCTCCACAGTGGGGACATCTGGAAGCTCCTACAATGAGCAGTTCTTC. The gene calls are TRBV7-9 and TRBJ2-1, with TRBD1 as a possible D gene (6 bases). Germline-derived CDR1 and CDR2 are SEHNR and FQNEAQ (reference sequence). V lost 4 bases, J lost 0 bases, and 22 bases lay in between. This CDR3 contains 19 residues.